This T cell receptor beta chain was sequenced during a study of technical replicates of blood from a few donors. Sequenced by immunoSEQ multiplex PCR; TCRdb stores in-frame clones only, minus some. This sample carries about 81,000 clones, 96% of them seen once, and the ten largest clones take 0.2%. Germline CDR1 LNHNV, CDR2 YYDKDF (reference sequence). Trimming shortened V by 1 base and J by 6 bases, and 10 bases separated the two germline ends. The CDR3 sequence is 15 residues long. Sequencing was done on a sample of T cells isolated from PBMCs. The sequence was collected from a human donor in good health. The V gene is TRBV15, the J gene TRBJ1-6, with a weak D call TRBD1 (6 bases). This CDR3 is CATSRVLQGNSPLHF. As DNA, the CDR3 is TGTGCCACCAGCAGAGTTTTACAGGGTAATTCACCCCTCCACTTT.